The entry below describes one T cell receptor (beta chain). No antigen is known for it. Its ends do not fully match the called genes, so a read error is possible. These data come from a study of blood T cell repertoires in COVID-19 (dated by TCRdb to between 2020 and 2021). Context from the whole study: Collaborator samples came from the United States, Italy and Spain and covered acute and convalescent phases of COVID-19. The prospective study material was composed of cDNA or gDNA derived from T cells, B-cell-depleted T cells, or PBMCs. Deeply sampled blood TCRbeta repertoires from subjects exposed to, actively infected with, or recovered from COVID-19 were included in the dataset. The repertoires were made available in a free public database intended to serve as a resource for research on the immune response to SARS-CoV-2. Samples were obtained from the ongoing ImmuneRACE study (first 160 participants) and from 1,254 subjects provided by 6 global collaborators. The sample metadata nearly always contained a de-identified subject ID, COVID-19 status, age in years and sex. HLA class I and class II types, where available, came from metadata supplied by the sample provider rather than from assay-based typing.

One collaborating source in Seattle enrolled patients during active infection and followed them longitudinally through the course of disease. Whole blood was collected in K2EDTA tubes by collaborating institutions according to the institutions' own protocols. For TCRbeta analysis, collaborators shipped samples in one of three forms: frozen whole blood, isolated PBMCs, or DNA extracted from either of those sample types. General conclusions and limits of the study: The quantity of clinical and demographic metadata differed by source and by participant and was supplied without curation.

TCRbeta CDR3 regions were amplified from genomic DNA using the immunoSEQ Assay, a bias-controlled multiplex PCR. As for the authors' bioinformatics: Nucleated cell counts per sample were estimated from amplification of reference gene primers within the assay. Sequence reads were collapsed and filtered to measure the absolute abundance of every unique TCRbeta CDR3 rearrangement. Productive Simpson clonality was computed per sample as the square root of Simpson's diversity index over productive rearrangements. TCRdb holds this immuneACCESS table with in-frame rearrangements only. Some clones are missing; in checked studies, unresolved V genes explain under half, and the rest has no known cause. The V and J calls and the clone size are those of that table, but D and trimming were determined from the DNA. The sample has approximately 29,000 clones on record, 90% to 95% of them singletons. The ten biggest clones cover approximately 0.84% of the sample.

Inclusive of the bounding cysteine and phenylalanine, the CDR3 is 18 residues long. Only CDR3 DNA is held: 54 bases, read in frame from base 1. CDR1 PRHDT and CDR2 FYEKMQ are derived from the germline V gene (reference sequence). Sample: peripheral blood. This sequence originates from a woman aged 70-85 years with COVID-19, enrolled during active disease. The V gene is TRBV13 and the J gene is TRBJ2-1, with 10 central nucleotides matching TRBD2. The DNA sequence is given as TGTGCCAGCAGCATAGGGGCTAGCGGGAGTCTCGCCTACAATGAGCAGTTCTTC. It translates as CASSIGASGSLAYNEQFF.